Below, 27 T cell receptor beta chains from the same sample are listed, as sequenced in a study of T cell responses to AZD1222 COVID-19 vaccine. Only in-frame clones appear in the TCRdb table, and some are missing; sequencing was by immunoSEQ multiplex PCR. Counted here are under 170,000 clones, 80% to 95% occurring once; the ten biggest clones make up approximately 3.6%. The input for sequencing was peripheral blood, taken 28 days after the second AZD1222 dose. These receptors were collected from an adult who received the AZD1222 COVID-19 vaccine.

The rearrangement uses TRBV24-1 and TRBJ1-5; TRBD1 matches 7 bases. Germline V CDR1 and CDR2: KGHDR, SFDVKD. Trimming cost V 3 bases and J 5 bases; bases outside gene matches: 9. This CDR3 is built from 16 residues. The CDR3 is CATSDRNTGVDQPQHF. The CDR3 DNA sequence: TGTGCCACCAGTGATCGAAACACAGGGGTTGATCAGCCCCAGCATTTT.

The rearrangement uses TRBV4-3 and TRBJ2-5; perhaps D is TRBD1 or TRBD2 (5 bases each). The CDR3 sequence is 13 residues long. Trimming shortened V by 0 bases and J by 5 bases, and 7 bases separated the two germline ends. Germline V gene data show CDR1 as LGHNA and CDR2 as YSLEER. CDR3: CASSQDREETQYF. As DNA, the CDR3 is TGCGCCAGCAGCCAAGACAGGGAGGAGACCCAGTACTTC.

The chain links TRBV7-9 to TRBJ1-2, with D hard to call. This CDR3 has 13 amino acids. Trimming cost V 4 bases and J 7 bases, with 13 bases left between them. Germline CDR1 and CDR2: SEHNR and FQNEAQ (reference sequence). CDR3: CASSYLVVAGYTF. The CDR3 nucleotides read TGTGCCAGCAGCTATCTGGTTGTTGCTGGCTACACCTTC.

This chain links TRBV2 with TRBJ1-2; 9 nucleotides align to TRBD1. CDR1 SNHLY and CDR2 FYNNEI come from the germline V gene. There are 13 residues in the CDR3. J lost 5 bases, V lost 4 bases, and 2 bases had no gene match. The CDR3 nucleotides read TGTGCCAGCAGTGCGGGACAGGGTTATGGCTACACCTTC. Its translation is CASSAGQGYGYTF.

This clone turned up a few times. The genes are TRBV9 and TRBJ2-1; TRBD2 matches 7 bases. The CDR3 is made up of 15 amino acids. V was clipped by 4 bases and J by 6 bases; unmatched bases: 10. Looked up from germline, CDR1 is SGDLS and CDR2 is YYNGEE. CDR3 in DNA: TGTGCCAGCAGCCGAAGCGGGACTCCCCCCAATGAGCAGTTCTTC. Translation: CASSRSGTPPNEQFF.

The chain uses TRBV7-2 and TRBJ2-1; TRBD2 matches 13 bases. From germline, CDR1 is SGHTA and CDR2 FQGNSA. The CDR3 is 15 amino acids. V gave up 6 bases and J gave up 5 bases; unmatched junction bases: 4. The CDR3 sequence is CASSPGLAGDNEQFF. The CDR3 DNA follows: TGTGCCAGCAGTCCCGGACTAGCGGGAGACAATGAGCAGTTCTTC.

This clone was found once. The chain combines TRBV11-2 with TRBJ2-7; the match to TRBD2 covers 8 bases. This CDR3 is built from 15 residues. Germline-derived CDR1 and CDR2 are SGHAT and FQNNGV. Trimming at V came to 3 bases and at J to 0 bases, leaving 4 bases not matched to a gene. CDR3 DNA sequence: TGTGCCAGCAGCTTCGGGGGGGCATCCTCCTACGAGCAGTACTTC. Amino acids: CASSFGGASSYEQYF.

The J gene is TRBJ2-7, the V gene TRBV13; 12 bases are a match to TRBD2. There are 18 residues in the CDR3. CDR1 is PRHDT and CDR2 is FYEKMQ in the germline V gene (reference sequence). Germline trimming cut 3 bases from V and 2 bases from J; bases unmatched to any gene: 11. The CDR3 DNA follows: TGTGCCAGCAGCTTTAGCGGACTAGCGGGGCCAAATACCTACGAGCAGTACTTC. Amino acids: CASSFSGLAGPNTYEQYF.

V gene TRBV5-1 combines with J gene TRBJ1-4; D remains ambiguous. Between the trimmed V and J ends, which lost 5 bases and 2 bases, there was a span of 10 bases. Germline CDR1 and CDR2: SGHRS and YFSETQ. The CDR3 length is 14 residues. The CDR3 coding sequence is TGCGCCAGCAGTCGCGACGGTACTAATGAAAAACTGTTTTTT. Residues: CASSRDGTNEKLFF.

CDR3 coding DNA: TGTGCCAGCACCGACAGGATGAACACTGAAGCTTTCTTT. This encodes CASTDRMNTEAFF. The J gene is TRBJ1-1, the V gene TRBV28; perhaps TRBD1 as D (6 bases). The CDR3 is 13 amino acids. The germline V gene encodes CDR1 MDHEN and CDR2 SYDVKM. The ends were cut back, 7 bases at V and 0 bases at J, with 9 bases in the middle.

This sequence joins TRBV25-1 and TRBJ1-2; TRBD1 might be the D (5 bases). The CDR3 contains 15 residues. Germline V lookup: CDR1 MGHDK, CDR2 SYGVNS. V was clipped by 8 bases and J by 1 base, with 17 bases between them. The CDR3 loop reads CASWGGAGINYGYTF. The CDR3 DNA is TGTGCCAGCTGGGGTGGCGCAGGGATTAACTATGGCTACACCTTC.

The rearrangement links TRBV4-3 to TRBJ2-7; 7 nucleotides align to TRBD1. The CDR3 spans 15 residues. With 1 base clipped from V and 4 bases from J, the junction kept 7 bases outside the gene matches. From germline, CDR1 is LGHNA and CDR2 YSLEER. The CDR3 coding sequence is TGCGCCAGCAGCCAAGGCAGGGGGAATCCGTACGAGCAGTACTTC. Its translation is CASSQGRGNPYEQYF.

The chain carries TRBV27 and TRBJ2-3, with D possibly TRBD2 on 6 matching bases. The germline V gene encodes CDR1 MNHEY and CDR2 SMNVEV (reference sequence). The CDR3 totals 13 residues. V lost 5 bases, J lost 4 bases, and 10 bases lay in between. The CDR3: CASSKTRADTQYF. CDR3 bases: TGTGCCAGCAGTAAGACTAGAGCAGATACGCAGTATTTT.

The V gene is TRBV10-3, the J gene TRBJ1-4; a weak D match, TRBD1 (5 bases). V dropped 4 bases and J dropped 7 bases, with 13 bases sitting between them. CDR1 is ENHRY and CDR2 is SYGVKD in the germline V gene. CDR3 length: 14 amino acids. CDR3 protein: CAISGDPASEKLFF. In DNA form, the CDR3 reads TGTGCCATCAGTGGGGACCCCGCCTCTGAAAAACTGTTTTTT.

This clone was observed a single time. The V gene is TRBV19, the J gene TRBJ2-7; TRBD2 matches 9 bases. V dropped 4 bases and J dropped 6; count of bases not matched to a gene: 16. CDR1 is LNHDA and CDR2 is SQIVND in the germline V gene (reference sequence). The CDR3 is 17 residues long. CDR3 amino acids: CASSTGLAFVSGGEQYF. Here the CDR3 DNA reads TGTGCCAGTAGTACGGGACTAGCTTTCGTATCTGGGGGCGAGCAGTACTTC.

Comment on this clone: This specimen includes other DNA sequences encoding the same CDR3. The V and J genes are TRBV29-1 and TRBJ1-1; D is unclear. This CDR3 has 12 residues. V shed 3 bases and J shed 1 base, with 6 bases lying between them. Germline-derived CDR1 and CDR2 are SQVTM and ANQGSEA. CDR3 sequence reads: CSVEGGNTEAFF. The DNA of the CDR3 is TGCAGCGTTGAGGGTGGGAACACTGAAGCTTTCTTT. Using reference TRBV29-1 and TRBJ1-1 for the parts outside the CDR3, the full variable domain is SAVISQKPSRDICQRGTSLTIQCQVDSQVTMMFWYRQQPGQSLTLIATANQGSEATYESGFVIDKFPISRPNLTFSTLTVSNMSPEDSSIYLCSVEGGNTEAFFGQGTRLTVV.

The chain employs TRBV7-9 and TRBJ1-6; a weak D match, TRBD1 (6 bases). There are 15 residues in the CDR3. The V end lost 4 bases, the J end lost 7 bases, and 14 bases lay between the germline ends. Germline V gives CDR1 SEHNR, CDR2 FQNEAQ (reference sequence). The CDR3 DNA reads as TGTGCCAGCAGCTCGTACAGGGTGCGGAATTCACCCCTCCACTTT. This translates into CASSSYRVRNSPLHF.

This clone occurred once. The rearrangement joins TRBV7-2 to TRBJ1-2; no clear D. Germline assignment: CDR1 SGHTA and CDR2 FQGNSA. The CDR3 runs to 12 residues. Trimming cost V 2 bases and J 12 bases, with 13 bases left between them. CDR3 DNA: TGTGCCAGCAGCTTACAAAGTCGTTCGCACACCTTC. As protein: CASSLQSRSHTF.

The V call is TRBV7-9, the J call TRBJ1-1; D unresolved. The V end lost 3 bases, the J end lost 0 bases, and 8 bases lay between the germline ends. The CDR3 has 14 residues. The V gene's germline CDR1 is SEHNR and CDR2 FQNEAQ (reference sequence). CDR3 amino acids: CASSLLGMNTEAFF. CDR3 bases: TGTGCCAGCAGCTTGTTGGGCATGAACACTGAAGCTTTCTTT.

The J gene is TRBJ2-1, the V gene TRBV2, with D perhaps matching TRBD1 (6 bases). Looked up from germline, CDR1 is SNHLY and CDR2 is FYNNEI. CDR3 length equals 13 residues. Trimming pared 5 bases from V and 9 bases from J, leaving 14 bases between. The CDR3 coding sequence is TGTGCCAGCAGTACTATAACAGGGCTTGAGCAGTTCTTC. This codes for CASSTITGLEQFF.

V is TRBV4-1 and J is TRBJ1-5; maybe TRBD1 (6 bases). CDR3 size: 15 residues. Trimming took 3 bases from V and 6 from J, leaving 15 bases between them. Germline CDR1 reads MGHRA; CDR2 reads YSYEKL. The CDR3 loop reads CASSQAHRDGQPQHF. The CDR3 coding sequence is TGCGCCAGCAGCCAGGCCCACAGGGATGGTCAGCCCCAGCATTTT.

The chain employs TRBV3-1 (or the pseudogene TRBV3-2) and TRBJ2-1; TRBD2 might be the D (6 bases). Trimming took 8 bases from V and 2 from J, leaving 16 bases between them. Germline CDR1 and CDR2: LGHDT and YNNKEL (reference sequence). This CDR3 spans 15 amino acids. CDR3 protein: CASSETAGTYNEQFF. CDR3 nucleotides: TGTGCCAGCTCCGAAACGGCGGGAACCTACAATGAGCAGTTCTTC.

In DNA form, the CDR3 reads TGTGCCAGCAGTCCCATATCCCGGGTCTTTTTTTACAATGAGCAGTTCTTC. Amino acid sequence: CASSPISRVFFYNEQFF. The genes are TRBV28 and TRBJ2-1; D gene unclear. Germline V gene sequence: CDR1 MDHEN, CDR2 SYDVKM. The CDR3 consists of 17 residues. The V gene lost 5 bases and the J gene lost 4 bases, with 21 bases spanning the gap.

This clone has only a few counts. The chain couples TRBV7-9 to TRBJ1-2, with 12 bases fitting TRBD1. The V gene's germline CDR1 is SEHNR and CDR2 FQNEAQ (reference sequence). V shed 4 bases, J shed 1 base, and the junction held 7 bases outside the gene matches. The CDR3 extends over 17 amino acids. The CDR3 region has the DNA TGTGCCAGCAGCTGGGGACAGGGGGCTGGAATTAACTATGGCTACACCTTC. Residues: CASSWGQGAGINYGYTF.

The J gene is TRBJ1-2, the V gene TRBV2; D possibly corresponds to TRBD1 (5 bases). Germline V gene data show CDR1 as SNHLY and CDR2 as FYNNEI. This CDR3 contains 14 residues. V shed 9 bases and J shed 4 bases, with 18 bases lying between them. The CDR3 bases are TGTGCCAGTAGCCTGATCCAGGGACCCTATGGCTACACCTTC. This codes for CASSLIQGPYGYTF. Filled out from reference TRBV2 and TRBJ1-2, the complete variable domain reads EPEVTQTPSHQVTQMGQEVILRCVPISNHLYFYWYRQILGQKVEFLVSFYNNEISEKSEIFDDQFSVERPDGSNFTLKIRSTKLEDSAMYFCASSLIQGPYGYTFGSGTRLTVV.

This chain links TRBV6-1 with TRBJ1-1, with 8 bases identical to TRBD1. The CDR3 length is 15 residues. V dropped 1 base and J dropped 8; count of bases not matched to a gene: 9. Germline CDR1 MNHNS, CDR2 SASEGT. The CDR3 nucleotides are TGTGCCAGCAGTGAAGGGGGCCGGACAGGGTGCGAAGCTTTCTTT. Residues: CASSEGGRTGCEAFF.

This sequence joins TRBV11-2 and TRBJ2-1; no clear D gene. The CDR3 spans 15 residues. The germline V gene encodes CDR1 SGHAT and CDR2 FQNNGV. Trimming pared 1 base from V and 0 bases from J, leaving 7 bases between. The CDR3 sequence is CASSLGHGSYNEQFF. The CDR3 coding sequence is TGTGCCAGCAGCTTAGGTCATGGCTCCTACAATGAGCAGTTCTTC.